This T cell receptor beta chain is drawn from a study of long-term antiretroviral therapy in people with HIV. The CDR3 is made up of 17 amino acids. V dropped 3 bases and J dropped 4; count of bases not matched to a gene: 14. Per germline, CDR1 PRHDT and CDR2 FYEKMQ (reference sequence). They ran version v3.0 of the immunoSEQ assay at survey level. Clones were sequenced by immunoSEQ multiplex PCR, and TCRdb holds only the in-frame ones, with some missing. The sample lists tens of thousands of clones; about four fifths were seen once. The V and J genes are TRBV13 and TRBJ1-2; 7 bases map to TRBD1. The sample here was unsorted PBMCs, taken 0.3 years after starting antiretroviral therapy. The sequence came from a man younger than 35 with HIV. The CDR3 sequence is CASSLTEGQIVGYGYTF. CDR3 nucleotide sequence: TGTGCCAGCAGCTTGACAGAGGGACAGATAGTAGGCTATGGCTACACCTTC. The full variable domain, its missing parts supplied by reference TRBV13 and TRBJ1-2, is AAGVIQSPRHLIKEKRETATLKCYPIPRHDTVYWYQQGPGQDPQFLISFYEKMQSDKGSIPDRFSAQQFSDYHSELNMSSLELGDSALYFCASSLTEGQIVGYGYTFGSGTRLTVV.